Reported below is one TCR beta chain. What it binds is unknown. This sample stems from a study of cytomegalovirus exposure and HLA in healthy donors. General observations from the study: Another analysis was done later, and it associated approximately 17,000 TCR beta sequences with HLA alleles at 0.05 false discovery rate. Presence/absence results assume similar sequencing depth per donor, which may not hold. Cytomegalovirus status was reportedly diagnosed by the classifier with high specificity and sensitivity. TRBV6-2, TRBV6-3 and some other V segments were unresolvable in 87-base-pair reads.

V dropped 10 bases and J dropped 4 bases, with 22 bases sitting between them. This CDR3 contains 15 residues. The germline V gene has CDR1 LNHDA and CDR2 SQIVND (reference sequence). The PCR used 60 Vbeta and 13 Jbeta primers. The method was immunoSEQ multiplex PCR; TCRdb's version includes in-frame clones alone and lacks a portion of them. The repertoire holds about 160,000 clones, with around 79% as singletons. The clonotype comes from a human donor in good health. The chain couples TRBV19 to TRBJ1-1; D is perhaps TRBD1 (6 bases). What was sequenced was PBMCs. CDR3 in amino acids: CATTTPTGWSTEAFF. CDR3 in DNA: TGTGCCACTACCACGCCCACAGGGTGGTCCACTGAAGCTTTCTTT.